The 7 T cell receptor beta chains below were found in one sample sequenced in a study of low-dose radiotherapy and immunotherapy resistance in tumors. First-strand cDNA relied on TRAV- and TRBV-specific primers spanning alpha and beta chains. Both a constant-region primer and a V-primer adapter served to amplify TCRs across 20 PCR cycles. TCRdb called the reads again in MiXCR, with one record for every CDR3 protein. In the table there are tens of thousands of distinct CDR3 sequences, about 17% of which are singletons. Time point here: after trial treatment. Treatment in this sample: LDRT plus nivolumab, ipilimumab, low-dose cyclophosphamide and aspirin (RACIN trial). This specimen consisted of PBMCs, obtained after low-dose radiotherapy plus immunotherapy. These receptors all come from a male donor with prostate cancer.

As to this clonotype: With only one base between it and a far larger clone, this is likely a read error. The genes are TRBV18 and TRBJ2-1; TRBD1 aligns across 10 bases. Germline CDR1 is KGHSH and CDR2 is LQKENI. V gave up 6 bases and J gave up 10 bases; unmatched junction bases: 12. The CDR3 contains 15 residues. CDR3 coding DNA: TGTGCCAGCTCCCCCGGGACAGGGGTATCTGGCGAGCAGTTCTTC. This codes for CASSPGTGVSGEQFF. Combining the CDR3 with reference TRBV18 and TRBJ2-1 gives the whole variable domain NAGVMQNPRHLVRRRGQEARLRCSPMKGHSHVYWYRQLPEEGLKFMVYLQKENIIDESGMPKERFSAEFPKEGPSILRIQQVVRGDSAAYFCASSPGTGVSGEQFFGPGTRLTVL.

Here the CDR3 reads CAARGSGTDTQYF. The DNA for the CDR3 is TGTGCCGCACGGGGTAGCGGCACAGATACGCAGTATTTT. The V call is TRBV28, the J call TRBJ2-3, with TRBD2 as a possible D gene (5 bases). In germline, CDR1 is MDHEN, CDR2 SYDVKM. Between the trimmed V and J ends, which lost 11 bases and 1 base, there was a span of 13 bases. The CDR3 has 13 amino acids.

This clonotype occurred many times. This rearrangement joins TRBV7-6 to TRBJ2-7; D unclear. CDR3 length: 15 amino acids. V gave up 1 base and J gave up 7 bases, with 17 bases separating them. CDR1 and CDR2 from the germline V gene are SGHVS and FNYEAQ. The CDR3 DNA reads as TGTGCCAGCAGCTTAGACCCCGGGCGCCGTGGGGAGCAGTACTTC. Protein sequence: CASSLDPGRRGEQYF.

This clonotype was counted at least ten times. The rearrangement links TRBV19 to TRBJ1-1; TRBD1 matches 7 bases. The CDR3 runs 13 residues. J was trimmed by 11 bases and V by 6 bases; bases with no gene match: 12. The germline V gene encodes CDR1 LNHDA and CDR2 SQIVND (reference sequence). Written as DNA, the CDR3 is TGTGCCAGTAGCAACCGGGACAGTTTCTTGGCTTTCTTT. This translates into CASSNRDSFLAFF.

The V call is TRBV7-2, the J call TRBJ2-6; the D gene is possibly TRBD2 (6 bases). Germline V CDR1 and CDR2: SGHTA, FQGNSA. This CDR3 has 17 amino acids. Trimming took 1 base from V and 2 from J, leaving 12 bases between them. CDR3 sequence: CASSLVAGSTGANVLTF. The CDR3 DNA reads TGTGCCAGCAGCTTAGTCGCCGGGAGCACTGGGGCCAACGTCCTGACTTTC.

In its sample, this clonotype was seen many times. The V gene is TRBV12-3 or TRBV12-4, the J gene TRBJ2-1; 9 bases are shared with TRBD2. V shed 6 bases, J shed 9 bases, and the junction held 9 bases outside the gene matches. There are 14 residues in the CDR3. CDR3 amino acids: CASRDGSGSGEQFF. For the CDR3, the DNA is TGTGCCAGCAGGGACGGTAGCGGGAGCGGTGAGCAGTTCTTC.

The chain links TRBV20-1 to TRBJ2-1; a possible D gene is TRBD1 (5 bases). V lost 6 bases, J lost 6 bases, and 18 bases lay in between. This CDR3 region has 14 residues. Germline CDR1 reads DFQATT; CDR2 reads SNEGSKA (reference sequence). CDR3 sequence (DNA): TGCAGTGCCACTACTCCTCAGGGTTCCAATGAGCAGTTCTTC. Amino acids: CSATTPQGSNEQFF.